Detailed here is one T cell receptor (beta chain). The data belong to a study of tumor-infiltrating lymphocytes in oesophageal squamous cell carcinoma. V was trimmed by 5 bases and J by 9 bases, leaving 20 bases between them. The germline V gene has CDR1 SGHTA and CDR2 FQGTGA. The CDR3 consists of 15 residues. MiXCR, applied by TCRdb to the PCR reads, yields one record per CDR3 protein. The table includes about 17,000 distinct CDR3 sequences, around 45% detected once. The chain couples TRBV7-3 to TRBJ2-1, with a weak D call TRBD2 (7 bases). The source is a female donor with esophageal squamous cell carcinoma. Source material: normal esophageal tissue next to the tumor. Here the CDR3 DNA reads TGTGCCAGCAGCGGGGGGGGCCTGGGTTGGGGTGAGCAGTTCTTC. It translates to CASSGGGLGWGEQFF.